The 24 T cell receptor beta chains below were found in one sample sequenced in a study of T cell responses to AZD1222 COVID-19 vaccine (dated by TCRdb to the early 2020s). The intended sense of this specimen's time point label: about 28 days (+/-7) after the second vaccine dose. Libraries were made using the immunoSEQ multiplex PCR assay. Here the immuneACCESS table is served through TCRdb, limited to in-frame sequences with V and J called. Missing clones are a known gap in these copies; in checked studies unresolved V genes cover under half, and the rest lacks a known reason. Recorded for this sample are tens of thousands of clones; less than 95% of them occurred a single time. The ten largest clones represent 37% of the sample. The sequenced sample was peripheral blood, obtained 28 days after the second AZD1222 dose. These receptors were taken from an adult who received the AZD1222 COVID-19 vaccine.

V usage is TRBV7-2 and J usage is TRBJ1-3, with TRBD1 as a possible D gene (6 bases). The CDR3 extends over 17 amino acids. Germline assignment: CDR1 SGHTA and CDR2 FQGNSA. Trimming pared 3 bases from V and 2 bases from J, leaving 17 bases between. This CDR3 is CASSFPAGDIAGNTIYF. For the CDR3, the DNA is TGTGCCAGCAGCTTCCCCGCCGGGGACATCGCTGGAAACACCATATATTTT.

This clone has just one count. J is TRBJ1-3 and V is TRBV4-1, with D unresolved. The CDR3 is made up of 13 amino acids. Deletions cut 0 bases from V and 4 bases from J, with 4 bases between. Germline V gene data show CDR1 as MGHRA and CDR2 as YSYEKL. Here the CDR3 reads CASSQDDGNTIYF. DNA of the CDR3: TGCGCCAGCAGCCAAGATGACGGAAACACCATATATTTT.

The CDR3, as DNA: TGTGCCAGCAGCCAATTGGGACTAGCGGGGGGGCAGGCTGGAGATACGCAGTATTTT. Its translation: CASSQLGLAGGQAGDTQYF. V gene TRBV4-2 combines with J gene TRBJ2-3, with TRBD2 matching 16 bases. This CDR3 comprises 19 residues. Per the germline V gene, CDR1 is LGHNA and CDR2 is YNFKEQ. Trimming removed 2 bases from V and 5 bases from J; junction bases left unmatched: 10.

This clone was detected once. The J gene is TRBJ1-2, the V gene TRBV5-1; 8 nucleotides match TRBD1. Trimming removed 4 bases from V and 7 bases from J; junction bases left unmatched: 9. The germline CDR1 and CDR2 sequences are SGHRS and YFSETQ. CDR3 length: 14 residues. The CDR3 region has the DNA TGCGCCAGCAGCGATTCTCAGGGGGCTGGTGGCTACACCTTC. It translates to CASSDSQGAGGYTF.

The chain is built from TRBV7-2 and TRBJ2-1; maybe TRBD2 (5 bases). The CDR3 is 13 residues long. From germline, CDR1 is SGHTA and CDR2 FQGNSA. The V end lost 1 base, the J end lost 8 bases, and 9 bases lay between the germline ends. The DNA for the CDR3 is TGTGCCAGCAGCTTAGGGTTCGGGGATGAGCAGTTCTTC. Protein product: CASSLGFGDEQFF.

CDR3 DNA: TGTGCCAGCAGCCTCTACGGGACTGGGGCCAACGTCCTGACTTTC. This translates into CASSLYGTGANVLTF. The chain recombines TRBV13 with TRBJ2-6; TRBD2 might be the D (5 bases). The germline gives CDR1 PRHDT, CDR2 FYEKMQ (reference sequence). V lost 5 bases and J lost 2, with 10 bases in between. This CDR3 is built from 15 residues.

This chain uses TRBV29-1 with TRBJ2-7; 7 nucleotides agree with TRBD1. Germline-derived CDR1 and CDR2 are SQVTM and ANQGSEA. This CDR3 comprises 14 residues. The J segment lost 0 bases and the V segment lost 4 bases, leaving 6 bases of the junction unmatched. In DNA, the CDR3 is TGCAGCGTTGCTATAGGGGGCAGCTCCTACGAGCAGTACTTC. It codes for CSVAIGGSSYEQYF.

CDR3 protein: CASSSREEPLGRYTF. The DNA of the CDR3 is TGTGCCAGTAGTAGCCGAGAGGAGCCCTTAGGGCGCTACACCTTC. The V call is TRBV19, the J call TRBJ1-2; D remains unclear. Germline CDR1 LNHDA, CDR2 SQIVND (reference sequence). The germline V and J ends were trimmed by 4 bases and 9 bases, with 21 bases remaining between them. This CDR3 is 15 amino acids long.

J is TRBJ2-2 and V is TRBV18, with D perhaps matching TRBD1 (5 bases). V shed 0 bases and J shed 5 bases, with 16 bases lying between them. Germline lookup yields CDR1 KGHSH and CDR2 LQKENI. CDR3 length: 17 amino acids. Written as DNA, the CDR3 is TGTGCCAGCTCACCACCAAGGTCTCAGGGTGTGACCGGGGAGCTGTTTTTT. It specifies CASSPPRSQGVTGELFF.

This clone was recorded a few times. The gene calls are TRBV27 and TRBJ2-7; tentative D call: TRBD1 (6 bases). V was pared by 6 bases and J by 3 bases, with 9 bases between. This CDR3 has 12 residues. Germline V gives CDR1 MNHEY, CDR2 SMNVEV (reference sequence). The CDR3 nucleotides are TGTGCCAGCAGAGGGACATACTACGAGCAGTACTTC. Amino acid sequence: CASRGTYYEQYF.

V usage is TRBV11-2 and J usage is TRBJ1-5, with 7 bases fitting TRBD1. The junction had 4 bases not matched to a gene; V was cut back by 1 base and J by 7 bases. CDR1 SGHAT and CDR2 FQNNGV come from the germline V gene. The CDR3 sequence is 14 residues long. In DNA, the CDR3 is TGTGCCAGCAGCTTAGGGACAGGTGGACAGCCCCAGCATTTT. The encoded protein is CASSLGTGGQPQHF.

The sample holds one count of this clone. The chain is built from TRBV7-9 and TRBJ1-5; no firm D call. The germline V gene encodes CDR1 SEHNR and CDR2 FQNEAQ (reference sequence). Deletions cut 5 bases from V and 10 bases from J, with 12 bases between. The CDR3 is 12 amino acids. The CDR3: CASSRSENPQHF. The CDR3 region has the DNA TGTGCCAGCAGCCGGAGCGAGAATCCCCAGCATTTT.

The chain is built from TRBV7-2 and TRBJ2-2, with 7 bases that match TRBD1. The germline V gene encodes CDR1 SGHTA and CDR2 FQGNSA. Trimming removed 4 bases from V and 6 bases from J; junction bases left unmatched: 5. The CDR3 sequence is 14 residues long. The CDR3 DNA reads TGTGCCAGCAGCTGGGGGCAGGGGGCCGGGGAGCTGTTTTTT. Protein sequence: CASSWGQGAGELFF. Full variable domain (remainder filled in from reference TRBV7-2 and TRBJ2-2): GAGVSQSPSNKVTEKGKDVELRCDPISGHTALYWYRQSLGQGLEFLIYFQGNSAPDKSGLPSDRFSAERTGGSVSTLTIQRTQQEDSAVYLCASSWGQGAGELFFGEGSRLTVL.

The chain carries TRBV9 and TRBJ2-7, with D possibly TRBD2 on 6 matching bases. This CDR3 region has 13 residues. V was clipped by 2 bases and J by 2 bases, with 8 bases between them. Germline V gene sequence: CDR1 SGDLS, CDR2 YYNGEE. In DNA, the CDR3 is TGTGCCAGCAGCGTGGGGGGTACCTACGAGCAGTACTTC. This translates into CASSVGGTYEQYF.

The rearrangement uses TRBV19 and TRBJ1-2; D is unclear. Germline V CDR1 and CDR2: LNHDA, SQIVND (reference sequence). V dropped 3 bases and J dropped 8 bases, with 13 bases sitting between them. The CDR3 is 13 residues long. CDR3 residues: CASSIANERGYTF. CDR3 nucleotides: TGTGCCAGTAGTATCGCGAATGAGCGGGGCTACACCTTC. Full variable domain (missing parts from reference TRBV19 and TRBJ1-2): DGGITQSPKYLFRKEGQNVTLSCEQNLNHDAMYWYRQDPGQGLRLIYYSQIVNDFQKGDIAEGYSVSREKKESFPLTVTSAQKNPTAFYLCASSIANERGYTFGSGTRLTVV.

The chain is built from TRBV6-5 and TRBJ1-3, with 8 bases that match TRBD1. Germline CDR1 and CDR2: MNHEY and SVGAGI. With 6 bases clipped from V and 4 bases from J, the junction kept 8 bases outside the gene matches. The CDR3 is 15 amino acids. CDR3 amino acids: CASSRTGQRGNTIYF. The CDR3 DNA reads as TGTGCCAGCAGCAGGACAGGGCAGCGAGGAAACACCATATATTTT.

The chain couples TRBV7-9 to TRBJ1-1, with 7 bases matching TRBD1. Germline lookup yields CDR1 SEHNR and CDR2 FQNEAQ (reference sequence). The length of the CDR3 is 14 residues. The ends lost 2 bases at V and 8 bases at J; junction bases unmatched: 8. CDR3 loop: CASSLRQGLNEAFF. For the CDR3, the DNA is TGTGCCAGCAGCTTAAGACAGGGTTTAAACGAAGCTTTCTTT.

V is TRBV10-1 and J is TRBJ2-2, with D perhaps TRBD2 (6 bases). V shed 8 bases and J shed 2 bases, with 12 bases lying between them. The CDR3 length is 14 residues. In germline, CDR1 is WNHNN, CDR2 SYGVQD (reference sequence). The CDR3 spells CASGGTSNTGELFF. CDR3 coding DNA: TGCGCCAGCGGTGGGACTTCTAACACCGGGGAGCTGTTTTTT.

The chain uses TRBV4-2 and TRBJ2-2, with 8 bases matching TRBD2. The CDR3 sequence is 18 residues long. The V gene end was trimmed by 7 bases and the J gene end by 2 bases; junction bases not matched to a gene: 15. The V gene's germline CDR1 is LGHNA and CDR2 YNFKEQ. This CDR3 reads CASTRVGTRGFNTGELFF. CDR3 DNA: TGTGCCAGCACCCGCGTGGGGACTAGGGGGTTTAACACCGGGGAGCTGTTTTTT.

This clone was recorded only once. The chain joins TRBV5-1 to TRBJ1-1; 7 positions agree with TRBD1. The J segment lost 11 bases and the V segment lost 3 bases, leaving 13 bases of the junction unmatched. CDR3 length: 14 amino acids. Germline V gene data show CDR1 as SGHRS and CDR2 as YFSETQ. The CDR3 sequence: CASSSTGSGSDAFF. The CDR3 DNA follows: TGCGCCAGCAGCTCGACAGGGTCGGGGTCGGACGCTTTCTTT.

The chain is built from TRBV6-1 and TRBJ1-1; no clear D gene. Germline CDR1 MNHNS, CDR2 SASEGT. V was shortened by 1 base and J by 1 base, with 4 bases between the two germline ends. The CDR3 has 13 amino acids. DNA of the CDR3: TGTGCCAGCAGTGAAGAGAGGAACACTGAAGCTTTCTTT. It encodes CASSEERNTEAFF.

This rearrangement joins TRBV10-2 to TRBJ2-4, with TRBD2 identical over 9 bases. Germline values: CDR1 WSHSY, CDR2 SAAADI. CDR3 length: 18 residues. With 2 bases clipped from V and 1 base from J, the junction kept 9 bases outside the gene matches. This CDR3 reads CASSEPRTSETAKNIQYF. The CDR3, as DNA: TGCGCCAGCAGTGAGCCGCGGACTAGCGAGACGGCCAAAAACATTCAGTACTTC.

The rearrangement joins TRBV9 to TRBJ1-4; the D is unclear. The germline gives CDR1 SGDLS, CDR2 YYNGEE. The CDR3 spans 15 residues. Deletions cut 2 bases from V and 5 bases from J, with 13 bases between. The CDR3 loop is CASSVTPTFNEKLFF. In nucleotides, the CDR3 is TGTGCCAGCAGCGTGACCCCCACCTTCAATGAAAAACTGTTTTTT.

This clone appeared a single time. The chain joins TRBV5-4 to TRBJ2-1, with D uncertain. The V gene lost 4 bases and the J gene lost 4 bases, with 12 bases spanning the gap. CDR1 and CDR2 (germline): SGHNT, YYREEE (reference sequence). The CDR3 runs to 14 residues. The CDR3 loop reads CASSQTGLYNEQFF. The DNA for the CDR3 is TGTGCCAGCAGCCAGACGGGCCTGTACAATGAGCAGTTCTTC.